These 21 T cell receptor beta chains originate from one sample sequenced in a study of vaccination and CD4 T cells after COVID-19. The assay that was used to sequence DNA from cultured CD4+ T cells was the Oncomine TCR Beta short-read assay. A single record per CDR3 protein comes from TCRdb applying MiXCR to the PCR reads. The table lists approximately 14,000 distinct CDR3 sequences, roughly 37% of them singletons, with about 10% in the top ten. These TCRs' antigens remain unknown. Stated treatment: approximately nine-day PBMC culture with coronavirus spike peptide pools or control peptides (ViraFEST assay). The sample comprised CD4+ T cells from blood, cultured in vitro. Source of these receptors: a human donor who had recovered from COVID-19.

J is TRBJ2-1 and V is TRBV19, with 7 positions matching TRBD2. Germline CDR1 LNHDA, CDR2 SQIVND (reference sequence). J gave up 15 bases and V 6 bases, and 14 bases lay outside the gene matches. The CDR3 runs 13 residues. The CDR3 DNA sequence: TGTGCCAGTAGCCAAGCCCTTGGGCAGCGGGGGTTCTTC. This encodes CASSQALGQRGFF.

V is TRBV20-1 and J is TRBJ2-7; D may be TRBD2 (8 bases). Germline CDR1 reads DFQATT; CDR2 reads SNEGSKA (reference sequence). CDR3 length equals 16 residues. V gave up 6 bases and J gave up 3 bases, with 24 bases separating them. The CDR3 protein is CSAIGTVGSGNYEQYF. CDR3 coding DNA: TGCAGTGCCATAGGGACAGTTGGTAGCGGGAACTACGAGCAGTACTTC.

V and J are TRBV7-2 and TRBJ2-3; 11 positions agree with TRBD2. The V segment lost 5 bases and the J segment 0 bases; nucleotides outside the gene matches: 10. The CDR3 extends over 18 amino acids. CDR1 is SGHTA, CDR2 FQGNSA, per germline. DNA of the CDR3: TGTGCCAGCAGCGGTCGTGGTAGCGGGAGGGCTAGCACAGATACGCAGTATTTT. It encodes CASSGRGSGRASTDTQYF. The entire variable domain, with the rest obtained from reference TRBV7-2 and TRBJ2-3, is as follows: GAGVSQSPSNKVTEKGKDVELRCDPISGHTALYWYRQSLGQGLEFLIYFQGNSAPDKSGLPSDRFSAERTGGSVSTLTIQRTQQEDSAVYLCASSGRGSGRASTDTQYFGPGTRLTVL.

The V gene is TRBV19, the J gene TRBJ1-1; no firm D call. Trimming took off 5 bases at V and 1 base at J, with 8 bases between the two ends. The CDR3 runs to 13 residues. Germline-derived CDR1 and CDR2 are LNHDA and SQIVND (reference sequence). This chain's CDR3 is CASSFRQNTEAFF. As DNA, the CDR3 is TGTGCCAGTAGTTTCCGACAGAACACTGAAGCTTTCTTT.

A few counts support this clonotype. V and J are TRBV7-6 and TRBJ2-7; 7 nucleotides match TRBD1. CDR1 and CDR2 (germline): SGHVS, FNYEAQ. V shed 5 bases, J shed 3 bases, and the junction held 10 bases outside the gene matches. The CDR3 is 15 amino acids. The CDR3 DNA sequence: TGTGCCAGCAGCCTGGGACAGACTCATGACTACGAGCAGTACTTC. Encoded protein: CASSLGQTHDYEQYF.

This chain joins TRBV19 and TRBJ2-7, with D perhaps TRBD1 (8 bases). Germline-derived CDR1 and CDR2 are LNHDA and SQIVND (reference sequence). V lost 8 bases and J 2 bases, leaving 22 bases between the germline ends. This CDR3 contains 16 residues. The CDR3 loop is CASSPTGGAGTYEQYF. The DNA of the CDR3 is TGTGCCAGTTCCCCCACAGGGGGGGCGGGGACCTACGAGCAGTACTTC.

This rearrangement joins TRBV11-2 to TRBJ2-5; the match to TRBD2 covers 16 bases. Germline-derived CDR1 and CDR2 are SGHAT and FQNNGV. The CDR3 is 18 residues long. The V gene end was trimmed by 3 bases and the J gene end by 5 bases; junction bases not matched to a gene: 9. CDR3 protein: CASSFGTSGRGPSETQYF. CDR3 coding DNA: TGTGCCAGCAGCTTTGGGACTAGCGGGAGGGGTCCCAGTGAGACCCAGTACTTC.

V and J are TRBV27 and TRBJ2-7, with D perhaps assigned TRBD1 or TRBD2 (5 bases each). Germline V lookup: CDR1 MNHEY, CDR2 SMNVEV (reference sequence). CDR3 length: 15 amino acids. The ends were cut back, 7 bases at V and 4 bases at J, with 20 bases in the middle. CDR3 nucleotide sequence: TGTGCCAGCAATCCTCGAATGGGGGTGGGGTACGAGCAGTACTTC. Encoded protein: CASNPRMGVGYEQYF.

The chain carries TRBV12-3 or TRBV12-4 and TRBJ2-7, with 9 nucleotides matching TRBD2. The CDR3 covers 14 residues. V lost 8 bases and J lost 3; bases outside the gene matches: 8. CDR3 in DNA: TGTGCCAGCTCTAGGGGGCGGGAGGGCTACGAGCAGTACTTC. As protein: CASSRGREGYEQYF.

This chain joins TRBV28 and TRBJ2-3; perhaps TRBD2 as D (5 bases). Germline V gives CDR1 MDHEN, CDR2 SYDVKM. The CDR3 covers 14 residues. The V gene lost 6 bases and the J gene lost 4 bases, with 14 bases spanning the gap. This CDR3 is CASSGKIKADTQYF. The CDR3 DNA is TGTGCCAGCAGCGGGAAGATCAAGGCAGATACGCAGTATTTT.

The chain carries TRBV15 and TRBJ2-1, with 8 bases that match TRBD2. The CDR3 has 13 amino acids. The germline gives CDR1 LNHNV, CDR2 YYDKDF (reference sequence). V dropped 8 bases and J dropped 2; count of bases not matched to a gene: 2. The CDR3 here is CATGTSAYNEQFF. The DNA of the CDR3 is TGTGCCACCGGGACTAGTGCCTACAATGAGCAGTTCTTC.

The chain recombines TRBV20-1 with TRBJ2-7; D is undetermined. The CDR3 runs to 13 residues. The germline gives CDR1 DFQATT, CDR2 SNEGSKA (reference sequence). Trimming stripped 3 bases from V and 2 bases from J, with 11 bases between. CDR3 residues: CSARASAAYEQYF. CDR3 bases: TGCAGTGCTAGGGCCAGCGCCGCCTACGAGCAGTACTTC.

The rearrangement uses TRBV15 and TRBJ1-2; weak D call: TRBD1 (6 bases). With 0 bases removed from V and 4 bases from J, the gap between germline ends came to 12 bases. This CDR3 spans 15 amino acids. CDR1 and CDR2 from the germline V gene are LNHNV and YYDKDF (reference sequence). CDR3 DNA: TGTGCCACCAGCAGAGAGGGGGCGTCTTCCTATGGCTACACCTTC. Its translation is CATSREGASSYGYTF.

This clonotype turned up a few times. CDR3: CAISDGRADTQYF. The CDR3, as DNA: TGTGCCATCAGTGACGGGAGGGCAGATACGCAGTATTTT. This rearrangement joins TRBV10-3 to TRBJ2-3; 8 bases are a match to TRBD2. Per germline, CDR1 ENHRY and CDR2 SYGVKD. The trim removed 3 bases at V and 4 bases at J, leaving 0 bases unmatched. CDR3 length: 13 residues.

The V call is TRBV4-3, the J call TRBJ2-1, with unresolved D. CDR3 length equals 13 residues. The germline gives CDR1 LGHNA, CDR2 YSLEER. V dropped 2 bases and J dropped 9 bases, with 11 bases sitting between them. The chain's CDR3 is CASSQQQKGEQFF. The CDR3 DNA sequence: TGCGCCAGCAGCCAACAACAGAAGGGTGAGCAGTTCTTC.

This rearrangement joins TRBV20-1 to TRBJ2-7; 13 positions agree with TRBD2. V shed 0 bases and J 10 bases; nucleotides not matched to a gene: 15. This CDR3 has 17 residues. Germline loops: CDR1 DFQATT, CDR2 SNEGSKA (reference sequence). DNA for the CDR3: TGCAGTGCTAGAGATTTTGAAGAGACTAGCGGGAGGCCTTACCAGTACTTC. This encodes CSARDFEETSGRPYQYF.

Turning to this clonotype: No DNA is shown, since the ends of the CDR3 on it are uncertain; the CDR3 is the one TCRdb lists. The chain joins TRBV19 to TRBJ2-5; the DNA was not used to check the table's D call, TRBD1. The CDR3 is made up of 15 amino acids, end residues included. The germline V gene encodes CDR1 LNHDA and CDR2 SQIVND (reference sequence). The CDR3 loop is CASSISDSFLETQYF.

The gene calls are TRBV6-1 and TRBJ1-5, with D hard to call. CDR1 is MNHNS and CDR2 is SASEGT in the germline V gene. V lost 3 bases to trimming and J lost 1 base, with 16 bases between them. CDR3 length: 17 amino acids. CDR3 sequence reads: CASSERTGIWSNQPQHF. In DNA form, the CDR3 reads TGTGCCAGCAGTGAGAGGACGGGGATATGGAGCAATCAGCCCCAGCATTTT.

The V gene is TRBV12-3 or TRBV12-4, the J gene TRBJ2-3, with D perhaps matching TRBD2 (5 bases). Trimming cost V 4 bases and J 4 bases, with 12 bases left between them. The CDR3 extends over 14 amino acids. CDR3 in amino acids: CASSSGTGADTQYF. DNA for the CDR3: TGTGCCAGCAGTTCTGGCACCGGGGCAGATACGCAGTATTTT.

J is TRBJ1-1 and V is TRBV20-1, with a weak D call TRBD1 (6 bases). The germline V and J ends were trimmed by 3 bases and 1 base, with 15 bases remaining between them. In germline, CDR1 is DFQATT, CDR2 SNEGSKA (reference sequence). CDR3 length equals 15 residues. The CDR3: CSARRKGGTNTEAFF. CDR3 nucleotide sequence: TGCAGTGCTAGGAGGAAGGGGGGGACGAACACTGAAGCTTTCTTT.

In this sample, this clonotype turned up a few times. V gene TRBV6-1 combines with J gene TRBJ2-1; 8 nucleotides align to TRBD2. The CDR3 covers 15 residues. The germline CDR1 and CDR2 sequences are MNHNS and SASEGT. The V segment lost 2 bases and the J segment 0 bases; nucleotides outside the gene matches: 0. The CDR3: CASSELAGSYNEQFF. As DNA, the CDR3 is TGTGCCAGCAGTGAACTAGCGGGCTCCTACAATGAGCAGTTCTTC.